The rows below give T cell receptor beta chains drawn from one sample of a study of response to subunit inactivated influenza vaccine. TCRdb itself ran the RT-PCR reads through MiXCR, one entry per CDR3 protein. The table shows around 710,000 distinct CDR3 sequences, with approximately 15% occurring only once. This specimen was PBMCs from blood, taken less than 15 days before vaccination. The receptor set was obtained from a man between 50 and 59 years old who received an inactivated influenza vaccine. Both conserved end residues are part of each CDR3. Fields, in order: clone size, V gene, D gene, J gene, CDR3 protein, CDR3 DNA. A D gene is named only where the DNA matches it firmly. Size is omitted from some rows. Given values are once, few, many or a class for expanded clones.

abundance: few; v_gene: TRBV9; d_gene: NA; j_gene: TRBJ2-1; CDR3aa: CASSPQINEQFF; CDR3nt: TGTGCCAGCAGCCCACAAATCAATGAGCAGTTCTTC
abundance: many; v_gene: TRBV7-2; d_gene: TRBD2; j_gene: TRBJ2-7; CDR3aa: CASSFEREVYEQYF; CDR3nt: TGTGCCAGCAGCTTCGAGCGGGAGGTCTACGAGCAGTACTTC
abundance: NA; v_gene: TRBV30; d_gene: NA; j_gene: TRBJ1-4; CDR3aa: CAWSVGHTHEKLFF; CDR3nt: TGTGCCTGGAGTGTGGGACATACCCATGAAAAACTGTTTTTT
abundance: NA; v_gene: TRBV18; d_gene: TRBD2; j_gene: TRBJ2-1; CDR3aa: CASSLPRSLAGGPSYNEQFF; CDR3nt: TGTGCCAGCTCACTCCCCCGGTCACTAGCGGGAGGGCCCAGTTACAATGAGCAGTTCTTC
abundance: few; v_gene: TRBV5-1; d_gene: TRBD2; j_gene: TRBJ2-5; CDR3aa: CASRPTRAGVQETQYF; CDR3nt: TGCGCCAGCAGGCCTACTCGAGCGGGAGTTCAAGAGACCCAGTACTTC
abundance: few; v_gene: TRBV4-1; d_gene: TRBD2; j_gene: TRBJ2-1; CDR3aa: CASSQPTSGGGNEQFF; CDR3nt: TGCGCCAGCAGCCAGCCTACTAGCGGGGGGGGGAATGAGCAGTTCTTC
abundance: few; v_gene: TRBV5-7; d_gene: TRBD2; j_gene: TRBJ2-5; CDR3aa: CASSLFRLAGWEETQYF; CDR3nt: TGTGCCAGCAGCTTGTTTCGACTAGCGGGATGGGAAGAGACCCAGTACTTC
abundance: NA; v_gene: TRBV5-1; d_gene: TRBD2; j_gene: TRBJ2-7; CDR3aa: CASSLGGLAGGNEQYF; CDR3nt: TGCGCCAGCAGCTTGGGGGGACTAGCGGGAGGAAATGAGCAGTACTTC
abundance: NA; v_gene: TRBV19; d_gene: NA; j_gene: TRBJ2-7; CDR3aa: CASSIFWGYEQYF; CDR3nt: TGTGCCAGTAGTATATTTTGGGGCTACGAGCAGTACTTC
abundance: NA; v_gene: TRBV27; d_gene: TRBD2; j_gene: TRBJ2-1; CDR3aa: CASSLWTSGAYNEQFF; CDR3nt: TGTGCCAGCAGTCTCTGGACTAGCGGGGCTTACAATGAGCAGTTCTTC
abundance: NA; v_gene: TRBV2; d_gene: TRBD2; j_gene: TRBJ2-5; CDR3aa: CASRKTAAGGTQYF; CDR3nt: TGTGCCAGCAGAAAGACTGCGGCGGGGGGGACCCAGTACTTC